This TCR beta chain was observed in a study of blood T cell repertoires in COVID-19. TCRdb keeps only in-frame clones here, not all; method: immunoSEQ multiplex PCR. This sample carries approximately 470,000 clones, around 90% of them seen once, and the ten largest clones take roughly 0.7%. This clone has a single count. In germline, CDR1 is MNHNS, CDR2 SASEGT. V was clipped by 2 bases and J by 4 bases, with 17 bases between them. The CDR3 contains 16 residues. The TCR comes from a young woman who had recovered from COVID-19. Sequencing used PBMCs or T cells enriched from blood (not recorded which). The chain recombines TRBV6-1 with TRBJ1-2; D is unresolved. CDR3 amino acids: CASSESLDGRTYGYTF. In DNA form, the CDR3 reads TGTGCCAGCAGTGAATCGTTGGACGGGAGGACCTATGGCTACACCTTC.